Listed here are 31 T cell receptor beta chains from one sample, sequenced in a study of blood T cell repertoires in COVID-19. Using immunoSEQ multiplex PCR, the repertoire was profiled, and TCRdb retains in-frame clones only, with some absent. Of about 300,000 clones listed, 75% to 90% are singletons. Material for sequencing was PBMCs or T cells enriched from blood (not recorded which). These receptors were collected from a man younger than 40 who had recovered from COVID-19.

V usage is TRBV7-9 and J usage is TRBJ1-3; D may be TRBD1 (6 bases). The CDR3 contains 17 residues. In germline, CDR1 is SEHNR, CDR2 FQNEAQ (reference sequence). V lost 5 bases to trimming and J lost 4 bases, with 21 bases between them. CDR3 bases: TGTGCCAGCAGCCAACTTCTCGGTACAGGGCCCGGAAACACCATATATTTT. The encoded protein is CASSQLLGTGPGNTIYF.

The chain has TRBV27 and TRBJ2-3; 7 bases align to TRBD1. The CDR3 contains 17 residues. Germline loops: CDR1 MNHEY, CDR2 SMNVEV (reference sequence). Trimming removed 0 bases from V and 2 bases from J; junction bases left unmatched: 8. The CDR3 sequence is CASSLSGWGQITDTQYF. CDR3 nucleotides: TGTGCCAGCAGTTTATCGGGGTGGGGACAGATCACAGATACGCAGTATTTT.

The chain is built from TRBV5-1 and TRBJ2-5, with D uncertain. Trimming removed 7 bases from V and 2 bases from J, with 15 bases in between. The CDR3 is 14 amino acids. Germline values: CDR1 SGHRS, CDR2 YFSETQ. The CDR3 sequence is CASSIMGSQETQYF. CDR3 DNA: TGCGCCAGCTCCATCATGGGCAGTCAAGAGACCCAGTACTTC.

V and J are TRBV7-8 and TRBJ2-7; 8 bases agree with TRBD1. CDR1 is SGHVS and CDR2 is FQNEAQ in the germline V gene. V lost 1 base, J lost 7 bases, and 6 bases stayed unmatched. This CDR3 has 14 residues. The chain's CDR3 is CASSLGTGSREQYF. The DNA for the CDR3 is TGTGCCAGCAGCTTAGGGACAGGGTCTAGGGAGCAGTACTTC.

This clone came up a few times. The chain has TRBV5-1 and TRBJ1-5; 7 nucleotides align to TRBD1. V lost 4 bases, J lost 1 base, and 5 bases stayed unmatched. CDR1 is SGHRS, CDR2 YFSETQ, per germline. The CDR3 consists of 15 residues. The CDR3 is CASSLATGSNQPQHF. CDR3 nucleotide sequence: TGCGCCAGCAGCCTTGCGACAGGGAGCAATCAGCCCCAGCATTTT.

This sequence joins TRBV6-9 and TRBJ1-2; 7 bases map to TRBD1. V shed 4 bases and J 4 bases; nucleotides not matched to a gene: 6. There are 14 residues in the CDR3. Germline CDR1 is MNHGY and CDR2 is SVAAGI. The CDR3 is CASSSPGQRYGYTF. Written as DNA, the CDR3 is TGTGCCAGCAGTTCACCGGGACAGCGCTATGGCTACACCTTC.

V is TRBV13 and J is TRBJ1-6, with 8 nucleotides matching TRBD1. V shed 5 bases, J shed 10 bases, and the junction held 10 bases outside the gene matches. The CDR3 contains 15 residues. The germline V gene has CDR1 PRHDT and CDR2 FYEKMQ (reference sequence). The CDR3 DNA sequence: TGTGCCAGCAGCCTCCGGACAGGGTTTGGCTCACCCCTCCACTTT. It yields the protein CASSLRTGFGSPLHF.

The rearrangement uses TRBV30 and TRBJ2-2, with 7 bases that match TRBD1. V lost 4 bases and J lost 7; bases outside the gene matches: 27. Germline lookup yields CDR1 GTSNPN and CDR2 SVGIG (reference sequence). The CDR3 contains 20 residues. CDR3 loop: CAWNNWDAIEGARDDGELFF. Here the CDR3 DNA reads TGTGCCTGGAATAACTGGGATGCTATCGAGGGGGCCAGGGACGACGGGGAGCTGTTTTTT.

This chain links TRBV11-2 with TRBJ2-1, with 8 bases aligning to TRBD2. CDR1 and CDR2 (germline): SGHAT, FQNNGV. This CDR3 contains 16 residues. V gave up 5 bases and J gave up 0 bases; unmatched junction bases: 6. The CDR3 here is CASSHSGAFSYNEQFF. For the CDR3, the DNA is TGTGCCAGCAGCCATAGCGGGGCCTTCTCCTACAATGAGCAGTTCTTC.

Points on this clone: The junction departs from germline at one end; a sequencing error may be responsible. The V and J genes are TRBV2 and TRBJ2-1; D is perhaps TRBD2 (7 bases). The length of the CDR3 is 15 residues. Germline CDR1 SNHLY, CDR2 FYNNEI. The CDR3 region is CASSEGGGGYNEQFF. The DNA of the CDR3 is TGTGCCAGCAGCGAAGGGGGGGGCGGTTACAATGAGCAGTTCTTC.

This clone was recorded at least ten times. The rearrangement joins TRBV5-1 to TRBJ2-7, with 7 bases fitting TRBD2. CDR3 length: 13 residues. From germline, CDR1 is SGHRS and CDR2 YFSETQ. The ends lost 6 bases at V and 0 bases at J; junction bases unmatched: 3. CDR3 residues: CASTSGNSYEQYF. The CDR3 region has the DNA TGCGCCAGCACTAGCGGAAACTCCTACGAGCAGTACTTC.

The chain uses TRBV7-6 and TRBJ1-1; D might be TRBD1 (5 bases). The CDR3 extends over 13 amino acids. The germline CDR1 and CDR2 sequences are SGHVS and FNYEAQ. V lost 5 bases and J 1 base, leaving 8 bases between the germline ends. CDR3 loop: CASSKTGNTEAFF. CDR3 sequence (DNA): TGTGCCAGCAGCAAAACAGGGAACACTGAAGCTTTCTTT.

The V and J genes are TRBV19 and TRBJ1-3; no clear D gene. V was cut by 7 bases and J by 0 bases, with 13 bases left in between. The CDR3 is 15 amino acids. The germline V gene encodes CDR1 LNHDA and CDR2 SQIVND (reference sequence). CDR3 sequence: CASTMGSYSGNTIYF. CDR3 DNA sequence: TGTGCCAGTACCATGGGGAGTTACTCTGGAAACACCATATATTTT.

With regard to this clone: Other DNA variants within this sample encode the same CDR3. This chain connects TRBV5-1 to TRBJ2-5, with a weak D call TRBD2 (6 bases). Germline V gene data show CDR1 as SGHRS and CDR2 as YFSETQ. This CDR3 has 14 residues. Deletions cut 3 bases from V and 2 bases from J, with 11 bases between. CDR3 coding DNA: TGCGCCAGCAGCTCTGGGGGGTTGCAAGAGACCCAGTACTTC. The encoded protein is CASSSGGLQETQYF.

The chain links TRBV10-3 to TRBJ1-2, with 12 bases lining up with TRBD1. V gave up 4 bases and J gave up 5 bases; unmatched junction bases: 8. Per germline, CDR1 ENHRY and CDR2 SYGVKD. The CDR3 has 16 residues. CDR3 sequence reads: CAISASGTGGEYGYTF. The CDR3 DNA is TGTGCCATCAGTGCCTCCGGGACAGGGGGCGAGTATGGCTACACCTTC.

This clone was counted only a few times. This chain links TRBV28 with TRBJ1-1, with unresolved D. CDR3 size: 14 residues. Trimming shortened V by 5 bases and J by 4 bases, and 14 bases separated the two germline ends. Per germline, CDR1 MDHEN and CDR2 SYDVKM. The DNA of the CDR3 is TGTGCCAGCAGTCTAAGCCGGGGTGGCACTGAAGCTTTCTTT. Protein: CASSLSRGGTEAFF.

This clone appeared a single time. The chain has TRBV30 and TRBJ1-5; no definite D call. The CDR3 totals 13 residues. V was shortened by 2 bases and J by 7 bases, with 12 bases between the two germline ends. Germline V gene sequence: CDR1 GTSNPN, CDR2 SVGIG (reference sequence). CDR3 residues: CAWSSTGIQPQHF. CDR3 DNA: TGTGCCTGGAGTTCGACCGGGATCCAGCCCCAGCATTTT.

The CDR3, as DNA: TGTGCCAGCAGCCAAGATATGGGGCTCGGAGCTTTCTTT. Its protein product is CASSQDMGLGAFF. The genes are TRBV4-2 and TRBJ1-1; weak D call: TRBD1 (5 bases). V was cut by 0 bases and J by 10 bases, with 12 bases left in between. Per the germline V gene, CDR1 is LGHNA and CDR2 is YNFKEQ. There are 13 residues in the CDR3.

With respect to this clone: The same CDR3 is also encoded by other DNA sequences in this sample. The CDR3 DNA follows: TGTGCCAGCAGCGTAGGGGCAGGGGATGAAAAACTGTTTTTT. Translated: CASSVGAGDEKLFF. The chain joins TRBV9 to TRBJ1-4, with D possibly matching TRBD1 (6 bases). Trimming left V 0 bases short and J 6 bases short, with 9 bases between. The CDR3 extends over 14 amino acids. Germline V CDR1 and CDR2: SGDLS, YYNGEE.

This clone was picked up one time. This sequence joins TRBV4-2 and TRBJ1-4; 10 bases map to TRBD1. The germline CDR1 and CDR2 sequences are LGHNA and YNFKEQ. V was pared by 4 bases and J by 7 bases, with 3 bases of the junction left unmatched. CDR3 length: 14 amino acids. The chain's CDR3 is CASSPRTGGEKLFF. CDR3 DNA: TGTGCCAGCAGCCCTCGGACAGGGGGTGAAAAACTGTTTTTT.

The rearrangement uses TRBV18 and TRBJ2-2; 8 bases are shared with TRBD1. The CDR3 loop spans 15 amino acids. Per the germline V gene, CDR1 is KGHSH and CDR2 is LQKENI. Trimming cost V 3 bases and J 6 bases; bases outside gene matches: 6. CDR3 nucleotides: TGTGCCAGCTCACCCCCTCAGGGGGCGTCCGGGGAGCTGTTTTTT. Protein product: CASSPPQGASGELFF.

The rearrangement uses TRBV7-3 and TRBJ2-1, with 7 bases aligning to TRBD2. Germline trimming cut 5 bases from V and 9 bases from J; bases unmatched to any gene: 13. The V gene's germline CDR1 is SGHTA and CDR2 FQGTGA. This CDR3 is 15 amino acids long. The CDR3 nucleotides read TGTGCCAGCAGCGCAACTAGCGTCTCAGGAGGTGAGCAGTTCTTC. It specifies CASSATSVSGGEQFF. Supplemented by reference TRBV7-3 and TRBJ2-1, the full variable domain reads GAGVSQTPSNKVTEKGKYVELRCDPISGHTALYWYRQSLGQGPEFLIYFQGTGAADDSGLPNDRFFAVRPEGSVSTLKIQRTERGDSAVYLCASSATSVSGGEQFFGPGTRLTVL.

Of note for this clone: Other DNA variants within this sample encode the same CDR3. V gene TRBV18 combines with J gene TRBJ1-1, with a possible D match to TRBD1 (6 bases). Germline CDR1 is KGHSH and CDR2 is LQKENI. This CDR3 comprises 14 residues. Trimming took off 6 bases at V and 2 bases at J, with 13 bases between the two ends. The CDR3 DNA follows: TGTGCCAGCTCGCCTGGACAGTTAAACACTGAAGCTTTCTTT. This codes for CASSPGQLNTEAFF. Together with reference TRBV18 and TRBJ1-1, the CDR3 gives the full variable domain: NAGVMQNPRHLVRRRGQEARLRCSPMKGHSHVYWYRQLPEEGLKFMVYLQKENIIDESGMPKERFSAEFPKEGPSILRIQQVVRGDSAAYFCASSPGQLNTEAFFGQGTRLTVV.

This clone was observed a single time. CDR3 nucleotides: TGCAGTGCTAGGTACAACTACGAGCAGTACTTC. Its protein product is CSARYNYEQYF. The chain couples TRBV20-1 to TRBJ2-7; D unresolved. This CDR3 is built from 11 residues. Germline V CDR1 and CDR2: DFQATT, SNEGSKA (reference sequence). V shed 3 bases and J shed 3 bases, with 6 bases lying between them.

CDR3 protein: CASSQDLGQGARNSPLHF. The CDR3, as DNA: TGCGCCAGCAGCCAAGATTTGGGACAGGGGGCTAGGAATTCACCCCTCCACTTT. This chain links TRBV4-1 with TRBJ1-6, with 12 bases that match TRBD1. The junction had 7 bases not matched to a gene; V was cut back by 0 bases and J by 7 bases. The CDR3 covers 18 residues. CDR1 is MGHRA, CDR2 YSYEKL, per germline.

This clone showed up just a few times. The J gene is TRBJ2-3, the V gene TRBV9; possible D gene TRBD2, 6 bases. The ends were cut back, 1 base at V and 4 bases at J, with 10 bases in the middle. CDR3 size: 14 residues. Germline lookup yields CDR1 SGDLS and CDR2 YYNGEE. CDR3 residues: CASSVYGGPDTQYF. The CDR3 region has the DNA TGTGCCAGCAGCGTATATGGAGGGCCAGATACGCAGTATTTT.

In this sample, this clone turned up once. J is TRBJ2-7 and V is TRBV5-1; 9 bases map to TRBD1. CDR1 SGHRS and CDR2 YFSETQ come from the germline V gene. After removal of 0 bases from V and 3 bases from J, the junction contained 7 bases not matched to a gene. The CDR3 is 16 amino acids. CDR3 bases: TGCGCCAGCAGCTTGGCCGTGGACAGGGGACTCTACGAGCAGTACTTC. Translated: CASSLAVDRGLYEQYF.

The rearrangement joins TRBV11-1 to TRBJ2-7, with 10 nucleotides matching TRBD2. V dropped 5 bases and J dropped 4; count of bases not matched to a gene: 8. Germline V CDR1 and CDR2: SGHAT, FQDESV (reference sequence). CDR3 size: 15 residues. The CDR3: CASSPEGLATYEQYF. In nucleotides, the CDR3 is TGTGCCAGCAGCCCGGAGGGACTAGCGACGTACGAGCAGTACTTC.

The chain joins TRBV2 to TRBJ1-2; perhaps TRBD1 as D (5 bases). The V gene's germline CDR1 is SNHLY and CDR2 FYNNEI. CDR3 length equals 13 residues. V was pared by 6 bases and J by 7 bases, with 15 bases between. The CDR3 here is CASRPVGGGGYTF. CDR3 nucleotides: TGTGCCAGCAGACCTGTCGGGGGAGGTGGCTACACCTTC.

About this clone itself: At one boundary the junction diverges from the germline segment, which might be a read error. The chain is built from TRBV9 and TRBJ2-6, with TRBD2 matching 9 bases. The CDR3 totals 20 residues. Per germline, CDR1 SGDLS and CDR2 YYNGEE. The chain's CDR3 is CARRPGPAGGDQSGANVLTF. CDR3 sequence (DNA): TGCGCCCGCCGCCCCGGGCCGGCGGGGGGGGACCAATCTGGGGCCAACGTCCTGACTTTC.

This chain uses TRBV7-9 with TRBJ2-3; D might be TRBD1 (5 bases). The CDR3 is 14 residues long. Between the trimmed V and J ends, which lost 1 base and 2 bases, there was a span of 7 bases. Looked up from germline, CDR1 is SEHNR and CDR2 is FQNEAQ (reference sequence). CDR3 sequence: CASSLGGHTDTQYF. CDR3 bases: TGTGCCAGCAGCTTAGGGGGCCACACAGATACGCAGTATTTT.